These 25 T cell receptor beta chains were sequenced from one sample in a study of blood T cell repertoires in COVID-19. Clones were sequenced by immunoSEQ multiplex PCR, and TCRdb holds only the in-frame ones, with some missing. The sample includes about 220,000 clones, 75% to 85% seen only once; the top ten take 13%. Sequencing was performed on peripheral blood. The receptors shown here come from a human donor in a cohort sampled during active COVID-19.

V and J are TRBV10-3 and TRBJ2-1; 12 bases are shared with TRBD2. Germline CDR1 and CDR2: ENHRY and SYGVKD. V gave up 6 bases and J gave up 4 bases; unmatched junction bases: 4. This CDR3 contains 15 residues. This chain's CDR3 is CAIRPGTSGYNEQFF. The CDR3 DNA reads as TGTGCCATCAGACCCGGGACTAGCGGGTACAATGAGCAGTTCTTC.

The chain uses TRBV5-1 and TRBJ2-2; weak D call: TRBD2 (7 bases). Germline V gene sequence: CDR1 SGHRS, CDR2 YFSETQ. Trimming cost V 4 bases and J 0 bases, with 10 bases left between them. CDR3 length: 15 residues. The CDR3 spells CASSVGGANTGELFF. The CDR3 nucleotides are TGCGCCAGCAGCGTAGGGGGGGCGAACACCGGGGAGCTGTTTTTT.

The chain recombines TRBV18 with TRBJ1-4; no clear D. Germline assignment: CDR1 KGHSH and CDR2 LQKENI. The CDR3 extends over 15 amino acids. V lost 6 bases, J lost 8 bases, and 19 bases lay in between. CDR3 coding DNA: TGTGCCAGCTCGCCGTTAAAGAGACCGGGGGAAAAACTGTTTTTT. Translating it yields CASSPLKRPGEKLFF.

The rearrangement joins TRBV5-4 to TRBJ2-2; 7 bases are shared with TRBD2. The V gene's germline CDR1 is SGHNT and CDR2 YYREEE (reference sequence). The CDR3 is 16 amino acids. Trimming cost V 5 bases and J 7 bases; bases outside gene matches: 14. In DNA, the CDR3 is TGTGCCAGCAGGGCTAGCGGAACTGAACTGAGCGGGGAGCTGTTTTTT. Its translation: CASRASGTELSGELFF.

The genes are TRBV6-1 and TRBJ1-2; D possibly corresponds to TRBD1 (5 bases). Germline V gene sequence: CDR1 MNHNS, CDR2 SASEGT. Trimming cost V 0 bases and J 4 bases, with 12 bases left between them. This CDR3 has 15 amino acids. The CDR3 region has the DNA TGTGCCAGCAGTGAAGCGGGGTCAGGGATCTATGGCTACACCTTC. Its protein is CASSEAGSGIYGYTF.

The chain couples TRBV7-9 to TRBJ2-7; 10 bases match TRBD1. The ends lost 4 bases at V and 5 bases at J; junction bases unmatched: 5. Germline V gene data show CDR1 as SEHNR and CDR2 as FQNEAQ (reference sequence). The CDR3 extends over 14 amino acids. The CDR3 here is CASSWGQGMHEQYF. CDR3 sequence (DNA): TGTGCCAGCAGCTGGGGACAGGGGATGCACGAGCAGTACTTC. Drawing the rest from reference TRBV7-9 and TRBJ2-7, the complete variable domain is DTGVSQNPRHKITKRGQNVTFRCDPISEHNRLYWYRQTLGQGPEFLTYFQNEAQLEKSRLLSDRFSAERPKGSFSTLEIQRTEQGDSAMYLCASSWGQGMHEQYFGPGTRLTVT.

CDR3 nucleotide sequence: TGTGCCAGCTCACCAGAAGAGGAAAAACTGTTTTTT. Protein product: CASSPEEEKLFF. The chain uses TRBV18 and TRBJ1-4; D gene uncertain. The CDR3 spans 12 residues. Between the trimmed V and J ends, which lost 2 bases and 8 bases, there was a span of 6 bases. The germline gives CDR1 KGHSH, CDR2 LQKENI. Full variable domain (rest looked up from reference TRBV18 and TRBJ1-4): NAGVMQNPRHLVRRRGQEARLRCSPMKGHSHVYWYRQLPEEGLKFMVYLQKENIIDESGMPKERFSAEFPKEGPSILRIQQVVRGDSAAYFCASSPEEEKLFFGSGTQLSVL.

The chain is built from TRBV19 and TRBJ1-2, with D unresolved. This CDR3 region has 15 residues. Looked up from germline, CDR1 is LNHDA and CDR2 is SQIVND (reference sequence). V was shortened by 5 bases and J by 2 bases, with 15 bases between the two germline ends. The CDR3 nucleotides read TGTGCCAGTAGTCCCACGGGCGGGCCAAACTATGGCTACACCTTC. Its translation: CASSPTGGPNYGYTF.

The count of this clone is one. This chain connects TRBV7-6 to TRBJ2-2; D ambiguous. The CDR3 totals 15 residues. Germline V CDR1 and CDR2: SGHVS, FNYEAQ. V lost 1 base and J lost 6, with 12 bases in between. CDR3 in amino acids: CASSLGAYLSGELFF. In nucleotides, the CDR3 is TGTGCCAGCAGCTTAGGAGCCTATCTCTCCGGGGAGCTGTTTTTT.

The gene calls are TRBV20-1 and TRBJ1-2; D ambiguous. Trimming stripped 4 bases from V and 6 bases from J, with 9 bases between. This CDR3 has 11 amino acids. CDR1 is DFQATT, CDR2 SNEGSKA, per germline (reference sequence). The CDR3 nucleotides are TGCAGTGCTAAGTACTTTGATGGCTACACCTTC. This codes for CSAKYFDGYTF.

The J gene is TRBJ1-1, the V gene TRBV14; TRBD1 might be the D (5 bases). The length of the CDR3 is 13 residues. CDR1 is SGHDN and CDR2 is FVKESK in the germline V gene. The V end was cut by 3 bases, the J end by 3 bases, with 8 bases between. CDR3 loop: CASSQPGHTEAFF. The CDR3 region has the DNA TGTGCCAGCAGCCAGCCAGGGCACACTGAAGCTTTCTTT.

This CDR3 is CASSSDRGRGYGYTF. CDR3 bases: TGTGCCAGCAGTTCCGACAGGGGGCGAGGCTATGGCTACACCTTC. The chain links TRBV6-5 to TRBJ1-2; 10 bases agree with TRBD1. V lost 4 bases to trimming and J lost 4 bases; unmatched junction nucleotides: 6. The CDR3 consists of 15 residues. Germline V gene sequence: CDR1 MNHEY, CDR2 SVGAGI.

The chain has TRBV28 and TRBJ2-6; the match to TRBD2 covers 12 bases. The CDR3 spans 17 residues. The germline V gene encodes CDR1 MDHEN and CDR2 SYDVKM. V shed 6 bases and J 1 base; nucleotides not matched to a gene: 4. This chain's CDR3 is CASSGLAGLSGANVLTF. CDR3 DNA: TGTGCCAGCAGCGGACTAGCGGGATTATCTGGGGCCAACGTCCTGACTTTC.

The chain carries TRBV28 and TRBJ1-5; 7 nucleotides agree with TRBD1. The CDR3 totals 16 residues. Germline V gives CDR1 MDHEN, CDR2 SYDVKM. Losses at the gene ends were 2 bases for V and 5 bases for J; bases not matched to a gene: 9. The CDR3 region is CASSLVAWDSDQPQHF. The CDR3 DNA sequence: TGTGCCAGCAGTTTAGTCGCCTGGGACAGCGATCAGCCCCAGCATTTT. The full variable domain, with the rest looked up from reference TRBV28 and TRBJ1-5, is DVKVTQSSRYLVKRTGEKVFLECVQDMDHENMFWYRQDPGLGLRLIYFSYDVKMKEKGDIPEGYSVSREKKERFSLILESASTNQTSMYLCASSLVAWDSDQPQHFGDGTRLSIL.

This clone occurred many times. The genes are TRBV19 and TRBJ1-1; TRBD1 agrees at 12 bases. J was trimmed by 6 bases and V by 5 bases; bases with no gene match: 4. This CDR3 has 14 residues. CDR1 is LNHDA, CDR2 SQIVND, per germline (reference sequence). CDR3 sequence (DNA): TGTGCCAGTAGTCCGGGACAGGGGGCCGCTGAAGCTTTCTTT. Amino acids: CASSPGQGAAEAFF.

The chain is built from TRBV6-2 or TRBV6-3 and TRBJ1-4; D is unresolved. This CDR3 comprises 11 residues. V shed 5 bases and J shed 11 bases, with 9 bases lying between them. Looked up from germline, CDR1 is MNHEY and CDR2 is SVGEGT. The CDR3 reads CASSPAEKLFF. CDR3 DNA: TGTGCCAGCAGTCCGGCGGAGAAACTGTTTTTT.

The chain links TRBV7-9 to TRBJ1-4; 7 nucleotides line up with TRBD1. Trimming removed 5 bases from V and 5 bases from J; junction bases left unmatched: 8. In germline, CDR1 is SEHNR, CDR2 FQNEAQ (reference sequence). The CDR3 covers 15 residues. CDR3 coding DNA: TGTGCCAGCAGCACCGCCGGGACAGTGAATGAAAAACTGTTTTTT. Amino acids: CASSTAGTVNEKLFF.

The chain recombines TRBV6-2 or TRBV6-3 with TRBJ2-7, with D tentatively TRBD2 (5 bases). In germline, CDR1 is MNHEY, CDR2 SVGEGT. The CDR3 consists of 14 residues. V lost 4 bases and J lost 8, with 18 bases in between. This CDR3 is CASSSLRGSTKQYF. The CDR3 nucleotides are TGTGCCAGCAGTTCCTTACGGGGATCTACGAAGCAGTACTTC.

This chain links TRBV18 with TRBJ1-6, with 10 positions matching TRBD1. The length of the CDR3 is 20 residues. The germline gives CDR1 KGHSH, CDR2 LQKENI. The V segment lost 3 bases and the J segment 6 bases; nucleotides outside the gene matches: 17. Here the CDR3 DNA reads TGTGCCAGCTCACCCATCCCTATCTTGGACAGGGGGGCCGTTAATTCACCCCTCCACTTT. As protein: CASSPIPILDRGAVNSPLHF.

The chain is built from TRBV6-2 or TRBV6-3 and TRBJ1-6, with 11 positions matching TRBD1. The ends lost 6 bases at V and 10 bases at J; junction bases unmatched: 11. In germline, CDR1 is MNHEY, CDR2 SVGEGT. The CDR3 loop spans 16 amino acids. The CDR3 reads CASSNSRTGGLSPLHF. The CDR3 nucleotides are TGTGCCAGCAGCAATTCTAGGACAGGGGGCTTGTCACCCCTCCACTTT.

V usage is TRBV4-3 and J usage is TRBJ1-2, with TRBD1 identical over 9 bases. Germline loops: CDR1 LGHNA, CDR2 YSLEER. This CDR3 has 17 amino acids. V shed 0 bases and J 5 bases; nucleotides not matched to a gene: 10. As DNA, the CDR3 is TGCGCCAGCAGCCAAGAAGGGAAAAGGACAGGGGAATATGGCTACACCTTC. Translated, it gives CASSQEGKRTGEYGYTF.

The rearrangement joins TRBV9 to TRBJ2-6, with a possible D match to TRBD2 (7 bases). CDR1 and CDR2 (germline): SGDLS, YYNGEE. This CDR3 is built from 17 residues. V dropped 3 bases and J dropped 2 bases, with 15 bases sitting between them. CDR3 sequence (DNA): TGTGCCAGCAGCGCCCTTAAGGGGGGGACTGGGGCCAACGTCCTGACTTTC. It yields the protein CASSALKGGTGANVLTF. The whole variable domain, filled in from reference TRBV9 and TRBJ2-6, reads DSGVTQTPKHLITATGQRVTLRCSPRSGDLSVYWYQQSLDQGLQFLIQYYNGEERAKGNILERFSAQQFPDLHSELNLSSLELGDSALYFCASSALKGGTGANVLTFGAGSRLTVL.

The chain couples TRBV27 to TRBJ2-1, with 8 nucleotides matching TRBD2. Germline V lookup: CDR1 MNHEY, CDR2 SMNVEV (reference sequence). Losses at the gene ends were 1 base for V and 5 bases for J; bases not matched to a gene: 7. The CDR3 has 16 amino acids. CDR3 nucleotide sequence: TGTGCCAGCAGTTTATTCCTCGCGGGAGGCCACAATGAGCAGTTCTTC. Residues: CASSLFLAGGHNEQFF.

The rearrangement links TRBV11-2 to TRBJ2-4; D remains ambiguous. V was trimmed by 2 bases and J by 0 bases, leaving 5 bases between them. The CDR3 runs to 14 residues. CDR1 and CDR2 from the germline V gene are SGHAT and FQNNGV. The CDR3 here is CASSLRLAKNIQYF. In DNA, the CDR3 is TGTGCCAGCAGCTTACGACTAGCCAAAAACATTCAGTACTTC.

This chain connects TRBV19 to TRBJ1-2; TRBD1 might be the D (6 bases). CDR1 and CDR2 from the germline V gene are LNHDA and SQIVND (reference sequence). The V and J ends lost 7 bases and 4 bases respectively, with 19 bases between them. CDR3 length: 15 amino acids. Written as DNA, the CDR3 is TGTGCCAGTATTGGCCCCCCGGGACACCTCTATGGCTACACCTTC. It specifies CASIGPPGHLYGYTF.